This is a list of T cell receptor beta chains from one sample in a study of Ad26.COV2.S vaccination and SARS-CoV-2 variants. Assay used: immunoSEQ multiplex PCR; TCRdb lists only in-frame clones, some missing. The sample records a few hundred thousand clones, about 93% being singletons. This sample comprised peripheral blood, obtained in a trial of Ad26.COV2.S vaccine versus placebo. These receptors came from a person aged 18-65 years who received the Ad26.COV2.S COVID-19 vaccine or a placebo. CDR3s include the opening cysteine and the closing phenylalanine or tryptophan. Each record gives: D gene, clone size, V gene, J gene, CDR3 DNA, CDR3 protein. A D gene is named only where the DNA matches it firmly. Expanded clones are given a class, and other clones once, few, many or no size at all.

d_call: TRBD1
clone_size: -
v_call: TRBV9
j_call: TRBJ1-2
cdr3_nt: TGTGCCAGCAGCGTAGTAACAGGGGGCGGTGAATATGGCTACACCTTC
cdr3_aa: CASSVVTGGGEYGYTF

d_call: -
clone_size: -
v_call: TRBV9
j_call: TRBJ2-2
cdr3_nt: TGTGCCAGCAGCAGGATCCGGGACTCGCTAACCGGGGAGCTGTTTTTT
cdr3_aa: CASSRIRDSLTGELFF

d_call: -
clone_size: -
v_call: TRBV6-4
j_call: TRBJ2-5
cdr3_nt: TGTGCCAGCAGTGACGGGGGGGCAGAGACCCAGTACTTC
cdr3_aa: CASSDGGAETQYF

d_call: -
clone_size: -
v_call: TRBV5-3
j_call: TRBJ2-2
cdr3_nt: TGTGCCAGAAGCTTGATTGTAACAGGGAAGCTGTTTTTT
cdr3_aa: CARSLIVTGKLFF

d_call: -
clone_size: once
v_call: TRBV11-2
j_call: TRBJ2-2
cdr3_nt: TGTGCCAGCAGCGTAGTCTCGATCAGGCTGAACACCGGGGAGCTGTTTTTT
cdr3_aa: CASSVVSIRLNTGELFF

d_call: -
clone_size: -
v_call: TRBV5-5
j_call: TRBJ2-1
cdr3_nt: TGTGCCAGCAGCTTGGGGGTGAGGTCGGACGAGCAGTTCTTC
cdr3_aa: CASSLGVRSDEQFF

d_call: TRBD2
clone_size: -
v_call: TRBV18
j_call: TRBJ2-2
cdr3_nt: TGTGCCAGCTCACCAGGACTAGCGGGCACCGGGGAGCTGTTTTTT
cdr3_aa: CASSPGLAGTGELFF

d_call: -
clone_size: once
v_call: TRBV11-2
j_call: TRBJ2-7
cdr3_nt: TGTGCCAGCAGCCCAGGGGACACCTACGAGCAGTACTTC
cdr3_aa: CASSPGDTYEQYF

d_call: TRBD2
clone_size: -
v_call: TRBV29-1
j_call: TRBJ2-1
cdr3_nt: TGCAGCGTCCAAAGACTAGCAAGCTCCTACAATGAGCAGTTCTTC
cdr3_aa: CSVQRLASSYNEQFF

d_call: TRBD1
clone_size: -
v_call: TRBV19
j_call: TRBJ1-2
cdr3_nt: TGTGCCAGTAGACTGACAGGGGGCTATGGCTACACCTTC
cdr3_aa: CASRLTGGYGYTF

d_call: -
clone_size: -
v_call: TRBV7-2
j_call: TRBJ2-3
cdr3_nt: TGTGCCAGCAGCTCTACATCGGATAGCACAGATACGCAGTATTTT
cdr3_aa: CASSSTSDSTDTQYF

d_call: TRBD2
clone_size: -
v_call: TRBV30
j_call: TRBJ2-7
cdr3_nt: TGTGCCTGGAGTCGGCTAGCGGGAGGCCCCACCTACGAGCAGTACTTC
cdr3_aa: CAWSRLAGGPTYEQYF

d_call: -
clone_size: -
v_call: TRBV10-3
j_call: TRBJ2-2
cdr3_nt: TGTGCCATCAACAAGGGTACCGGGGAGCTGTTTTTT
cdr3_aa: CAINKGTGELFF

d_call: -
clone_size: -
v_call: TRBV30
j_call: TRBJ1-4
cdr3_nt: TGTGCCTGGAAACAGGAAACTAATGAAAAACTGTTTTTT
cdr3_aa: CAWKQETNEKLFF

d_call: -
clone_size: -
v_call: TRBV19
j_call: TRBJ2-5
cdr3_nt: TGTGCCAGTAGTATAGCCCCGCAGCCCCAGGGGACCCAGTACTTC
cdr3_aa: CASSIAPQPQGTQYF

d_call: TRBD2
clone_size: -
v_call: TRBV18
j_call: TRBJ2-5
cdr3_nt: TGTGCCAGCTCACCACTGGCGGGAGAAGAGACCCAGTACTTC
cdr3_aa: CASSPLAGEETQYF

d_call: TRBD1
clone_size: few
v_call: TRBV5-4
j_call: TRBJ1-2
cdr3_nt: TGTGCCAGCAGCAACGGACAGGGATTCGATGGCTACACCTTC
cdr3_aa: CASSNGQGFDGYTF

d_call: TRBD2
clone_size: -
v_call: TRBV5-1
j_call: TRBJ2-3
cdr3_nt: TGCGCCAGCAGCTCGGGTCCGGGACTAAACACAGATACGCAGTATTTT
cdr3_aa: CASSSGPGLNTDTQYF

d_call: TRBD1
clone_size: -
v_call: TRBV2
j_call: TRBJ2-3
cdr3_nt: TGTGCCAGCAGGATGACAGGGAGCACAGATACGCAGTATTTT
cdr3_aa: CASRMTGSTDTQYF

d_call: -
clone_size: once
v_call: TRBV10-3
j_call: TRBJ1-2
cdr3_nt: TGTGCCATCACCGACGGCGGCTATGGCTACACCTTC
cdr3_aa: CAITDGGYGYTF

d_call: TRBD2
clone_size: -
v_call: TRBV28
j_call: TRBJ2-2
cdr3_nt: TGTGCCAGCAGTTCCCCGACTAGCGGGATCACCGGGGAGCTGTTTTTT
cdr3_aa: CASSSPTSGITGELFF

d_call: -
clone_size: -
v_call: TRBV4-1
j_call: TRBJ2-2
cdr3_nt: TGCGCCAGCAGCCAACAAAGTACGAACACCGGGGAGCTGTTTTTT
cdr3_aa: CASSQQSTNTGELFF

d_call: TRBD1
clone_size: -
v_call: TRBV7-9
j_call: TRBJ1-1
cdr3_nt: TGTGCCAGCAGCTTCCAGGGGGCGAGCACTGAAGCTTTCTTT
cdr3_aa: CASSFQGASTEAFF

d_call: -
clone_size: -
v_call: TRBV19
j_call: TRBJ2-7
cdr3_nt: TGTGCCACCAAGACAAGCTACGAGCAGTACTTC
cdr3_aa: CATKTSYEQYF

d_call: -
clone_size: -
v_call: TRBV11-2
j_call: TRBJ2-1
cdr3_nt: TGTGCCAGCAGCCCGACTAACTACAATGAGCAGTTCTTC
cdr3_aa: CASSPTNYNEQFF

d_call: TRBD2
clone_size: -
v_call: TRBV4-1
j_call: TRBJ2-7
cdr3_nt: TGCGCCAGCAGCGGGACTAGCGGGAGGGATAATGGGGAGCAGTACTTC
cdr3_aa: CASSGTSGRDNGEQYF

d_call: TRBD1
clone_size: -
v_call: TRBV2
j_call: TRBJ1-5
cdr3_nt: TGTGCCACTTCACGGGACAGGGGGGACAATCAGCCCCAGCATTTT
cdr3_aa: CATSRDRGDNQPQHF